One sample yielded the 20 T cell receptor beta chains listed below, sequenced in a study of T cell responses to AZD1222 COVID-19 vaccine. The method was immunoSEQ multiplex PCR; TCRdb's version includes in-frame clones alone and lacks a portion of them. In the table there are more than 90,000 clones, more than 70% of which are singletons. The sample was peripheral blood, taken on day 0 of AZD1222 vaccination. These receptors came from an adult in good health.

The chain is built from TRBV18 and TRBJ2-4; 9 nucleotides match TRBD1. Germline V gives CDR1 KGHSH, CDR2 LQKENI. This CDR3 comprises 18 residues. V lost 0 bases to trimming and J lost 2 bases; unmatched junction nucleotides: 8. The CDR3 bases are TGTGCCAGCTCACCACCTATGGGGACAGGGTGGTCCAAAAACATTCAGTACTTC. Translated, it gives CASSPPMGTGWSKNIQYF.

The rearrangement uses TRBV7-2 and TRBJ2-7, with D possibly being TRBD1 or TRBD2 (6 bases each). The germline V gene encodes CDR1 SGHTA and CDR2 FQGNSA. V lost 4 bases to trimming and J lost 1 base, with 14 bases between them. This CDR3 comprises 15 residues. This chain's CDR3 is CASSSTWGASYEQYF. DNA of the CDR3: TGTGCCAGCAGCTCCACCTGGGGGGCTTCCTACGAGCAGTACTTC.

The chain joins TRBV10-3 to TRBJ1-1; 9 bases are shared with TRBD1. Germline lookup yields CDR1 ENHRY and CDR2 SYGVKD. V gave up 6 bases and J gave up 5 bases; unmatched junction bases: 7. The CDR3 consists of 14 residues. CDR3 loop: CAIRGGQGRTEAFF. In DNA, the CDR3 is TGTGCCATCAGGGGGGGACAGGGAAGAACTGAAGCTTTCTTT.

The rearrangement uses TRBV5-5 and TRBJ2-1; D uncertain. The length of the CDR3 is 14 residues. Trimming cost V 0 bases and J 4 bases, with 8 bases left between them. The germline V gene encodes CDR1 SGHKS and CDR2 YYEKEE (reference sequence). The CDR3 coding sequence is TGTGCCAGCAGCTTGGTCGGTGGGTACAATGAGCAGTTCTTC. It specifies CASSLVGGYNEQFF. Drawing the rest from reference TRBV5-5 and TRBJ2-1, the complete variable domain is DAGVTQSPTHLIKTRGQQVTLRCSPISGHKSVSWYQQVLGQGPQFIFQYYEKEERGRGNFPDRFSARQFPNYSSELNVNALLLGDSALYLCASSLVGGYNEQFFGPGTRLTVL.

This clone has a single count. The chain carries TRBV14 and TRBJ1-2; D gene uncertain. The V gene's germline CDR1 is SGHDN and CDR2 FVKESK. The V gene lost 0 bases and the J gene lost 0 bases, with 2 bases spanning the gap. The CDR3 has 13 amino acids. CDR3 sequence (DNA): TGTGCCAGCAGCCAAGATGCTAACTATGGCTACACCTTC. It is translated as CASSQDANYGYTF.

J is TRBJ2-1 and V is TRBV6-5; 9 bases are shared with TRBD2. Germline values: CDR1 MNHEY, CDR2 SVGAGI. The ends lost 0 bases at V and 8 bases at J; junction bases unmatched: 5. The CDR3 is 15 amino acids. CDR3 sequence (DNA): TGTGCCAGCAGTTACTCTAGCGGGAGTAGGGATGAGCAGTTCTTC. It encodes CASSYSSGSRDEQFF.

In regard to this clone: The junction differs from germline at one of its ends, possibly a read error. This sequence joins TRBV12-3 or TRBV12-4 and TRBJ1-1; maybe TRBD1 (6 bases). The CDR3 covers 12 residues. CDR3 DNA sequence: TGTGCCAGCAGTTTCCGGGACACGGAAGCTTTCTTT. Its translation is CASSFRDTEAFF.

The chain is built from TRBV19 and TRBJ1-1; TRBD1 matches 7 bases. V lost 3 bases, J lost 5 bases, and 9 bases stayed unmatched. CDR3 length equals 15 residues. Germline V gene sequence: CDR1 LNHDA, CDR2 SQIVND (reference sequence). CDR3: CASSIGQVRGTEAFF. The CDR3 DNA follows: TGTGCCAGTAGTATTGGTCAAGTCAGGGGGACTGAAGCTTTCTTT.

V is TRBV18 and J is TRBJ1-3, with 8 bases matching TRBD1. Germline CDR1 is KGHSH and CDR2 is LQKENI. V lost 0 bases to trimming and J lost 1 base; unmatched junction nucleotides: 5. This CDR3 contains 17 residues. CDR3 region: CASSPPWTGQSGNTIYF. In DNA form, the CDR3 reads TGTGCCAGCTCACCACCTTGGACAGGGCAGTCTGGAAACACCATATATTTT.

V is TRBV10-2 and J is TRBJ2-7; weak D call: TRBD1 (6 bases). This CDR3 has 15 amino acids. V lost 6 bases to trimming and J lost 4 bases, with 19 bases between them. The germline gives CDR1 WSHSY, CDR2 SAAADI. The CDR3 bases are TGCGCCAGCAGGGTGTCCGGGACACTTTATTACGAGCAGTACTTC. This encodes CASRVSGTLYYEQYF.

The chain recombines TRBV19 with TRBJ1-2; 7 positions match TRBD1. Germline CDR1 and CDR2: LNHDA and SQIVND (reference sequence). The CDR3 sequence is 13 residues long. V gave up 3 bases and J gave up 4 bases; unmatched junction bases: 2. CDR3 sequence (DNA): TGTGCCAGTAGTATTCGGGACAGCTATGGCTACACCTTC. This encodes CASSIRDSYGYTF.

The rearrangement joins TRBV30 to TRBJ1-1; a possible D gene is TRBD1 (5 bases). CDR1 and CDR2 from the germline V gene are GTSNPN and SVGIG (reference sequence). This CDR3 comprises 11 residues. Trimming shortened V by 8 bases and J by 1 base, and 8 bases separated the two germline ends. The CDR3 sequence: CAGGQNTEAFF. The CDR3 nucleotides read TGTGCCGGAGGACAGAACACTGAAGCTTTCTTT. The whole variable domain, remainder taken from reference TRBV30 and TRBJ1-1, is SQTIHQWPATLVQPVGSPLSLECTVEGTSNPNLYWYRQAAGRGLQLLFYSVGIGQISSEVPQNLSASRPQDRQFILSSKKLLLSDSGFYLCAGGQNTEAFFGQGTRLTVV.

The chain carries TRBV6-4 and TRBJ2-2; 7 nucleotides line up with TRBD2. Germline V gives CDR1 MRHNA, CDR2 SNTAGT. The ends lost 6 bases at V and 2 bases at J; junction bases unmatched: 3. This CDR3 has 14 amino acids. CDR3 sequence (DNA): TGTGCCAGCAGGCCGGGACTAAACACCGGGGAGCTGTTTTTT. It codes for CASRPGLNTGELFF.

J is TRBJ1-6 and V is TRBV6-2 or TRBV6-3, with a tentative D call TRBD1 (5 bases). CDR3 size: 15 residues. CDR1 is MNHEY and CDR2 is SVGEGT in the germline V gene. Trimming left V 5 bases short and J 7 bases short, with 15 bases between. The CDR3 region has the DNA TGTGCCAGCAGTCCGTCCAGGGATACAAATTCACCCCTCCACTTT. Protein sequence: CASSPSRDTNSPLHF.

This chain joins TRBV30 and TRBJ1-6, with D unclear. CDR1 and CDR2 (germline): GTSNPN, SVGIG (reference sequence). V was clipped by 5 bases and J by 7 bases, with 9 bases between them. The CDR3 sequence is 12 residues long. Here the CDR3 DNA reads TGTGCCTGGGACCTGGGGAATTCACCCCTCCACTTT. Protein sequence: CAWDLGNSPLHF.

The chain uses TRBV2 and TRBJ2-2, with 8 nucleotides matching TRBD2. Germline assignment: CDR1 SNHLY and CDR2 FYNNEI. Losses at the gene ends were 4 bases for V and 6 bases for J; bases not matched to a gene: 7. This CDR3 has 15 amino acids. CDR3 in DNA: TGTGCCAGCAGTGCTGAAGCGGGAGCATCCGGGGAGCTGTTTTTT. Protein sequence: CASSAEAGASGELFF.

The chain combines TRBV30 with TRBJ1-1; possibly TRBD1 for D (6 bases). The CDR3 runs to 13 residues. CDR1 and CDR2 (germline): GTSNPN, SVGIG (reference sequence). V gave up 3 bases and J gave up 4 bases, with 12 bases separating them. As DNA, the CDR3 is TGTGCCTGGAGCGGGGGCAGGGGCACTGAAGCTTTCTTT. Protein sequence: CAWSGGRGTEAFF.

The count of this clone is one. J is TRBJ2-7 and V is TRBV7-8; possibly TRBD1 for D (5 bases). The CDR3 covers 12 residues. Germline V gene sequence: CDR1 SGHVS, CDR2 FQNEAQ. V lost 5 bases and J 7 bases, leaving 12 bases between the germline ends. The DNA for the CDR3 is TGTGCCAGCAGCCCCGTGGGGCCTGAGCAGTACTTC. It yields the protein CASSPVGPEQYF.

V and J are TRBV5-4 and TRBJ1-2; D is possibly TRBD1 (5 bases). Deletions cut 0 bases from V and 4 bases from J, with 16 bases between. The CDR3 covers 16 residues. Germline V lookup: CDR1 SGHNT, CDR2 YYREEE (reference sequence). The CDR3: CASSLEGLGTFYGYTF. The CDR3, as DNA: TGTGCCAGCAGCTTGGAGGGTTTGGGGACGTTCTATGGCTACACCTTC.

CDR3: CAWSVPHRGNEKLFF. The DNA of the CDR3 is TGTGCCTGGAGTGTACCCCACAGGGGAAATGAAAAACTGTTTTTT. V usage is TRBV30 and J usage is TRBJ1-4; 7 nucleotides align to TRBD1. The CDR3 length is 15 residues. Germline CDR1 GTSNPN, CDR2 SVGIG (reference sequence). V dropped 0 bases and J dropped 5; count of bases not matched to a gene: 6.